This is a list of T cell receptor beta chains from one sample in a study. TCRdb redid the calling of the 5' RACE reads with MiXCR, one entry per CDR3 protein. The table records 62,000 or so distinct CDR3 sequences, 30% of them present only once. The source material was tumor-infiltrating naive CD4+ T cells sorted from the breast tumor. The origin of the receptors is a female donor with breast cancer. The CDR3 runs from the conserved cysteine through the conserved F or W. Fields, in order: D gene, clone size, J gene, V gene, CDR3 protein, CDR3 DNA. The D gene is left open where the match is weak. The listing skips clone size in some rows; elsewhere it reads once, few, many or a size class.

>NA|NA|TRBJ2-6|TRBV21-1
CASSKGTWTGYFSGANVLTF
TGTGCCAGCAGCAAAGGGACTTGGACCGGGTATTTTTCTGGGGCCAACGTCCTGACTTTC
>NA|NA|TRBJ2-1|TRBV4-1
CASSQVGGPRAAEQFF
TGCGCCAGCAGCCAAGTGGGGGGCCCACGGGCGGCTGAGCAGTTCTTC
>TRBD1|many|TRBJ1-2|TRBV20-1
CSALIRGQGISSDGYTF
TGCAGTGCTCTCATCCGGGGACAGGGAATTAGTTCTGATGGCTACACCTTC
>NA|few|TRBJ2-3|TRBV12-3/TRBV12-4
CASSLRDFTDTQYF
TGTGCCAGCAGTTTACGGGATTTCACAGATACGCAGTATTTT
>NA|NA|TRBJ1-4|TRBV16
CASSPEGGTNEKLFF
TGTGCCAGCAGCCCAGAGGGGGGCACTAATGAAAAACTGTTTTTT
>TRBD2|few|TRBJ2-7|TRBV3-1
CASSQVPGLAVQRYF
TGTGCCAGCAGCCAAGTTCCGGGACTAGCGGTTCAACGGTACTTC
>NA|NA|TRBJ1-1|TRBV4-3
CASSRSILNTEAFF
TGCGCCAGCAGCCGCTCGATCTTGAACACTGAAGCTTTCTTT
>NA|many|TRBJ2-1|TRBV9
CASSVKEYNEQFF
TGTGCCAGCAGCGTAAAGGAATACAATGAGCAGTTCTTC
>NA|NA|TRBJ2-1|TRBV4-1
CASSQVDMIQYNEQFF
TGCGCCAGCAGCCAAGTTGACATGATACAATACAATGAGCAGTTCTTC
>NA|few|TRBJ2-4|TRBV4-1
CASSQDRATNIQYF
TGCGCCAGCAGCCAAGATCGGGCGACAAACATTCAGTACTTC
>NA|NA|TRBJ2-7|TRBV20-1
CSARGKTGAPYEQYF
TGCAGTGCTAGGGGAAAGACAGGTGCCCCCTACGAGCAGTACTTC
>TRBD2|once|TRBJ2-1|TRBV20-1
CSARDHTGGAEQFF
TGCAGTGCTAGAGATCATACCGGGGGGGCTGAGCAGTTCTTC
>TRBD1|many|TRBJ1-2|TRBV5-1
CASSQGATGPYGYTF
TGCGCCAGCAGTCAGGGGGCCACTGGCCCTTATGGCTACACCTTC
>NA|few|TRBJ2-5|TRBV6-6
CASRPPGGTRETQYF
TGTGCCAGCAGGCCCCCAGGAGGGACCCGGGAGACCCAGTACTTC